These 15 T cell receptor beta chains were sequenced from one sample in a study of PD-L1 blockade in urothelial cancer. Sequencing was performed with immunoSEQ multiplex PCR; in TCRdb, only in-frame clones are kept and a portion is missing. The data contain roughly 39,000 clones, 75% to 90% of them seen just once; the ten biggest clones take up approximately 2%. The starting material was PBMCs, obtained around atezolizumab (anti-PD-L1) treatment. These receptors were obtained from a man in his 60s with urothelial cancer.

The chain carries TRBV7-2 and TRBJ1-6; tentative D call: TRBD1 (5 bases). This CDR3 has 16 residues. CDR1 is SGHTA and CDR2 is FQGNSA in the germline V gene. Deletions cut 4 bases from V and 12 bases from J, with 22 bases between. The DNA for the CDR3 is TGTGCCAGCAGCTCCCTGGCAGGTCCCCAGGGAGGACCCCTCCACTTT. It encodes CASSSLAGPQGGPLHF.

This chain links TRBV10-1 with TRBJ2-1, with D possibly TRBD2 on 5 matching bases. CDR1 and CDR2 from the germline V gene are WNHNN and SYGVQD (reference sequence). V was cut by 5 bases and J by 6 bases, with 20 bases left in between. The CDR3 length is 16 residues. The CDR3 nucleotides read TGCGCCAGCAGTCTTCCCGCAGGTGATGCGGGCAATGAGCAGTTCTTC. This encodes CASSLPAGDAGNEQFF.

The chain has TRBV18 and TRBJ2-7, with a tentative D call TRBD1 (6 bases). The CDR3 is 13 amino acids. The germline V gene encodes CDR1 KGHSH and CDR2 LQKENI. V lost 5 bases to trimming and J lost 5 bases, with 13 bases between them. CDR3 bases: TGTGCCAGCTCAAGGGGACATACGAACGAGCAGTACTTC. Amino acid sequence: CASSRGHTNEQYF.

V is TRBV28 and J is TRBJ2-7, with TRBD1 matching over 8 bases. This CDR3 is 12 amino acids long. V trimming: 5 bases; J trimming: 7 bases; junction bases outside the gene matches: 4. Germline V gene sequence: CDR1 MDHEN, CDR2 SYDVKM. CDR3 bases: TGTGCCAGCAGTCAACAGGGGGTTGAGCAGTACTTC. This translates into CASSQQGVEQYF.

The rearrangement links TRBV9 to TRBJ1-4; D call uncertain. This CDR3 is built from 15 residues. The germline CDR1 and CDR2 sequences are SGDLS and YYNGEE. V was trimmed by 0 bases and J by 8 bases, leaving 14 bases between them. Here the CDR3 reads CASSVAATGGEKLFF. The CDR3 region has the DNA TGTGCCAGCAGCGTAGCAGCGACCGGTGGGGAAAAACTGTTTTTT.

This chain links TRBV10-2 with TRBJ2-1; TRBD2 agrees at 12 bases. The CDR3 extends over 17 amino acids. Germline CDR1 and CDR2: WSHSY and SAAADI. The ends lost 7 bases at V and 4 bases at J; junction bases unmatched: 11. For the CDR3, the DNA is TGCGCCAGCACGCGGACTAGCGGGGAGGTACATTACAATGAGCAGTTCTTC. Its protein product is CASTRTSGEVHYNEQFF.

The chain joins TRBV6-5 to TRBJ2-7; TRBD1 might be the D (6 bases). This CDR3 spans 14 amino acids. V was pared by 6 bases and J by 2 bases, with 14 bases between. CDR1 MNHEY and CDR2 SVGAGI come from the germline V gene. The CDR3 DNA is TGTGCCAGCAGAACACACAGGGCCCCCTACGAGCAGTACTTC. Residues: CASRTHRAPYEQYF.

The gene calls are TRBV11-1 and TRBJ1-1; a weak D match, TRBD1 (5 bases). CDR1 is SGHAT, CDR2 FQDESV, per germline (reference sequence). CDR3 size: 16 residues. Between the trimmed V and J ends, which lost 2 bases and 0 bases, there was a span of 13 bases. CDR3 protein: CASSLRFAGLNTEAFF. Here the CDR3 DNA reads TGTGCCAGCAGCTTAAGGTTTGCAGGGTTGAACACTGAAGCTTTCTTT.

This chain joins TRBV7-9 and TRBJ2-1; 9 positions agree with TRBD1. The CDR3 runs to 17 residues. J was trimmed by 0 bases and V by 0 bases; bases with no gene match: 3. Germline V lookup: CDR1 SEHNR, CDR2 FQNEAQ (reference sequence). CDR3 bases: TGTGCCAGCAGCTTAGCCCCGGGACAGGGCTCCTACAATGAGCAGTTCTTC. Encoded protein: CASSLAPGQGSYNEQFF.

The rearrangement joins TRBV4-1 to TRBJ2-7; 15 positions agree with TRBD2. V lost 3 bases and J lost 2; bases outside the gene matches: 8. In germline, CDR1 is MGHRA, CDR2 YSYEKL. This CDR3 is built from 18 residues. CDR3 sequence: CASSHRPGLAGGTYEQYF. The CDR3 nucleotides read TGCGCCAGCAGCCATAGGCCGGGACTAGCGGGAGGTACCTACGAGCAGTACTTC.

The chain uses TRBV7-2 and TRBJ2-7; TRBD1 agrees at 10 bases. The CDR3 spans 17 residues. V was pared by 1 base and J by 0 bases, with 6 bases of the junction left unmatched. Germline CDR1 SGHTA, CDR2 FQGNSA. DNA of the CDR3: TGTGCCAGCAGCTTAGGGACAGGGGGTTACGTCTCCTACGAGCAGTACTTC. This sequence encodes CASSLGTGGYVSYEQYF.

This clone was seen a few times. The chain is built from TRBV6-1 and TRBJ1-1, with 10 bases aligning to TRBD1. The germline CDR1 and CDR2 sequences are MNHNS and SASEGT. Trimming took 4 bases from V and 8 from J; bases not matched to a gene: 10. The CDR3 has 15 residues. CDR3 sequence: CASSALGQGTGEAFF. Written as DNA, the CDR3 is TGTGCCAGCAGTGCCTTGGGACAGGGGACGGGCGAAGCTTTCTTT.

The chain couples TRBV5-4 to TRBJ2-1; TRBD1 is a possible D gene (6 bases). Per germline, CDR1 SGHNT and CDR2 YYREEE (reference sequence). The CDR3 consists of 15 residues. V lost 5 bases and J 5 bases, leaving 17 bases between the germline ends. CDR3 region: CASSFRGRRDNEQFF. The CDR3 DNA reads TGTGCCAGCAGTTTCAGGGGCAGGAGAGACAATGAGCAGTTCTTC.

The chain uses TRBV10-3 and TRBJ2-5; 9 positions agree with TRBD2. This CDR3 spans 12 amino acids. Trimming at V came to 10 bases and at J to 5 bases, leaving 5 bases not matched to a gene. CDR1 is ENHRY and CDR2 is SYGVKD in the germline V gene. DNA of the CDR3: TGTGCCACCCGGACTAGCGATGAGACCCAGTACTTC. The encoded protein is CATRTSDETQYF.

V usage is TRBV7-6 and J usage is TRBJ2-7; 8 nucleotides agree with TRBD1. V trimming: 4 bases; J trimming: 4 bases; junction bases outside the gene matches: 9. The CDR3 contains 15 residues. Germline loops: CDR1 SGHVS, CDR2 FNYEAQ. The CDR3 protein is CASSSTGTGVYEQYF. Here the CDR3 DNA reads TGTGCCAGCAGCTCCACCGGGACAGGCGTTTACGAGCAGTACTTC.